Below are 30 T cell receptor beta chains sequenced from a single sample in a study of neurological immune-mediated disorders. TCRdb itself ran the 5' RACE reads through MiXCR, one entry per CDR3 protein. Counted here are over 50,000 distinct CDR3 sequences, around 3.1% occurring once; the ten biggest clones make up 5.9%. The sample consisted of PBMCs. These receptors came from a man between 40 and 49 years old with multiple sclerosis.

This clonotype has at least ten counts. The V and J genes are TRBV14 and TRBJ2-7; 7 bases fit TRBD2. Trimming cost V 0 bases and J 6 bases; bases outside gene matches: 5. Germline V gene sequence: CDR1 SGHDN, CDR2 FVKESK. The CDR3 loop spans 14 amino acids. CDR3 amino acids: CASSQDSTSIEQYF. The DNA of the CDR3 is TGTGCCAGCAGCCAAGACTCGACTAGCATCGAGCAGTACTTC. The full variable domain, in which reference TRBV14 and TRBJ2-7 provide the parts outside the CDR3, is EAGVTQFPSHSVIEKGQTVTLRCDPISGHDNLYWYRRVMGKEIKFLLHFVKESKQDESGMPNNRFLAERTGGTYSTLKVQPAELEDSGVYFCASSQDSTSIEQYFGPGTRLTVT.

There are many counts of this clonotype. This sequence joins TRBV5-1 and TRBJ2-2; 7 bases are shared with TRBD1. Trimming took 4 bases from V and 4 from J; bases not matched to a gene: 7. CDR3 length equals 15 residues. The V gene's germline CDR1 is SGHRS and CDR2 YFSETQ. The CDR3 DNA sequence: TGCGCCAGCAGCCCGAGACAGGGAGTCACCGGGGAGCTGTTTTTT. It encodes CASSPRQGVTGELFF. The variable domain in full, with the rest retrieved from reference TRBV5-1 and TRBJ2-2, is KAGVTQTPRYLIKTRGQQVTLSCSPISGHRSVSWYQQTPGQGLQFLFEYFSETQRNKGNFPGRFSGRQFSNSRSEMNVSTLELGDSALYLCASSPRQGVTGELFFGEGSRLTVL.

This clonotype was seen many times. CDR3 DNA sequence: TGTGCCACCACGGGACAGCTTAATGAAAAACTGTTTTTT. Amino acid sequence: CATTGQLNEKLFF. J is TRBJ1-4 and V is TRBV18; 7 nucleotides match TRBD1. Germline trimming cut 10 bases from V and 4 bases from J; bases unmatched to any gene: 6. The CDR3 is 13 residues long. Germline CDR1 is KGHSH and CDR2 is LQKENI.

There are many counts of this clonotype. The J gene is TRBJ2-1, the V gene TRBV29-1, with D unresolved. Germline-derived CDR1 and CDR2 are SQVTM and ANQGSEA. V shed 1 base and J shed 10 bases, with 11 bases lying between them. This CDR3 spans 12 amino acids. The DNA for the CDR3 is TGCAGCGTTGAAGGGAATCCTGGAGAGCAGTTCTTC. This codes for CSVEGNPGEQFF.

This clonotype was detected a few times. Compared with germline, one end of the junction differs, possibly owing to a read error. The chain employs TRBV14 and TRBJ2-4; 8 positions agree with TRBD1. The V gene's germline CDR1 is SGHDN and CDR2 FVKESK. The CDR3 has 17 amino acids. The CDR3 sequence is CASSGGRTGRAKKIQYF. For the CDR3, the DNA is TGTGCCAGCAGCGGCGGCCGGACAGGGAGAGCCAAAAAAATTCAGTACTTC.

The sample holds many counts of this clonotype. The rearrangement joins TRBV10-3 to TRBJ2-3, with 10 bases that match TRBD1. The junction had 6 bases not matched to a gene; V was cut back by 6 bases and J by 3 bases. The germline gives CDR1 ENHRY, CDR2 SYGVKD. This CDR3 spans 15 amino acids. The CDR3, as DNA: TGTGCCATCAGAGGAACGGGACAGGGGACAGATACGCAGTATTTT. Residues: CAIRGTGQGTDTQYF.

Ten or more counts support this clonotype. The chain links TRBV12-3 or TRBV12-4 to TRBJ1-1; 7 nucleotides match TRBD1. V was clipped by 4 bases and J by 3 bases; unmatched bases: 8. The length of the CDR3 is 15 residues. The CDR3 coding sequence is TGTGCCAGCAGTTCCGAAGGGGGCTGGGACACTGAAGCTTTCTTT. Translated: CASSSEGGWDTEAFF.

This clonotype was found many times. The V gene is TRBV5-1, the J gene TRBJ1-3; 7 bases agree with TRBD1. This CDR3 comprises 15 residues. The junction had 2 bases not matched to a gene; V was cut back by 2 bases and J by 0 bases. Germline-derived CDR1 and CDR2 are SGHRS and YFSETQ. CDR3 sequence reads: CASSFGTASGNTIYF. DNA for the CDR3: TGCGCCAGCAGCTTCGGGACAGCCTCTGGAAACACCATATATTTT.

Many counts were recorded for this clonotype. The V gene is TRBV20-1, the J gene TRBJ1-1; 7 bases line up with TRBD1. Germline CDR1 and CDR2: DFQATT and SNEGSKA (reference sequence). The trim removed 7 bases at V and 1 base at J, leaving 6 bases unmatched. The CDR3 runs 13 residues. CDR3 in DNA: TGCAGTGTCCAGACAGGGACGAACACTGAAGCTTTCTTT. This encodes CSVQTGTNTEAFF.

This clonotype was detected many times. The V and J genes are TRBV27 and TRBJ1-5, with a weak D call TRBD1 (6 bases). The CDR3 is made up of 16 amino acids. From germline, CDR1 is MNHEY and CDR2 SMNVEV (reference sequence). The V gene lost 6 bases and the J gene lost 7 bases, with 22 bases spanning the gap. CDR3 amino acids: CASREQGSGVGQPQHF. CDR3 bases: TGTGCCAGCAGAGAGCAGGGTTCAGGGGTCGGGCAGCCCCAGCATTTT.

The sample holds many counts of this clonotype. The genes are TRBV5-1 and TRBJ2-5, with 7 bases identical to TRBD1. Unmatched junction bases numbered 6, after V lost 4 bases and J lost 3 bases. The germline gives CDR1 SGHRS, CDR2 YFSETQ. The CDR3 spans 14 residues. This CDR3 reads CASSSTGTEETQYF. CDR3 DNA: TGCGCCAGCAGCAGCACCGGGACAGAAGAGACCCAGTACTTC.

The chain is built from TRBV24-1 and TRBJ2-1; 11 bases are a match to TRBD1. CDR3 length equals 16 residues. With 1 base clipped from V and 8 bases from J, the junction kept 6 bases outside the gene matches. The germline gives CDR1 KGHDR, CDR2 SFDVKD. CDR3 amino acids: CATSDFGQGAWDEQFF. The CDR3 bases are TGTGCCACCAGTGATTTTGGACAGGGGGCCTGGGATGAGCAGTTCTTC.

The sample holds many counts of this clonotype. The V and J genes are TRBV29-1 and TRBJ2-5; TRBD1 matches 8 bases. Germline assignment: CDR1 SQVTM and CDR2 ANQGSEA. After removal of 3 bases from V and 7 bases from J, the junction contained 13 bases not matched to a gene. This CDR3 has 15 residues. The CDR3 DNA reads TGCAGCGTTGATAAAGGGACAGGTCCGATAGGGACCCAGTACTTC. Its protein product is CSVDKGTGPIGTQYF.

This clonotype showed up many times. The chain uses TRBV20-1 and TRBJ2-7; 14 bases align to TRBD2. Germline loops: CDR1 DFQATT, CDR2 SNEGSKA (reference sequence). The CDR3 runs 15 residues. The J segment lost 3 bases and the V segment lost 6 bases, leaving 7 bases of the junction unmatched. In nucleotides, the CDR3 is TGCAGTGCCAATAAGGGGACTAGCGGGGGCTACGAGCAGTACTTC. Residues: CSANKGTSGGYEQYF.

This clonotype was recorded at least ten times. The chain carries TRBV7-2 and TRBJ2-7; no reliable D call. The CDR3 contains 13 residues. Germline V gene lookup returns CDR1 SGHTA and CDR2 FQGNSA. The V end was cut by 5 bases, the J end by 6 bases, with 14 bases between. The CDR3: CASSLEEPSEQYF. DNA for the CDR3: TGTGCCAGCAGCCTCGAAGAACCTAGCGAGCAGTACTTC.

This clonotype was recorded many times. The rearrangement links TRBV7-6 to TRBJ1-3; the match to TRBD1 covers 12 bases. The J segment lost 4 bases and the V segment lost 2 bases, leaving 9 bases of the junction unmatched. Germline V gene lookup returns CDR1 SGHVS and CDR2 FNYEAQ. The CDR3 sequence is 18 residues long. The CDR3 coding sequence is TGTGCCAGCAGCTTAAGGGACAGGGGGCTCTCTGCCGGAAACACCATATATTTT. As protein: CASSLRDRGLSAGNTIYF.

This clonotype has at least ten counts. The V call is TRBV5-1, the J call TRBJ2-1, with 7 positions matching TRBD2. This CDR3 is 17 amino acids long. V lost 0 bases to trimming and J lost 0 bases; unmatched junction nucleotides: 6. CDR1 is SGHRS, CDR2 YFSETQ, per germline. CDR3 in DNA: TGCGCCAGCAGCTTGGTAGCGGGTTCGAGCTCCTACAATGAGCAGTTCTTC. Protein product: CASSLVAGSSSYNEQFF.

This clonotype has a count of ten or more. The DNA of the CDR3 is TGCGCCAGCAGCTTGACTAGTACGCAGTATTTT. Protein sequence: CASSLTSTQYF. The chain couples TRBV10-2 to TRBJ2-3; TRBD2 is a possible D gene (6 bases). CDR3 size: 11 residues. The germline V and J ends were trimmed by 6 bases and 8 bases, with 9 bases remaining between them. CDR1 WSHSY and CDR2 SAAADI come from the germline V gene.

This clonotype has at least ten counts. The chain carries TRBV9 and TRBJ2-5, with D possibly matching TRBD1 (5 bases). Germline CDR1 is SGDLS and CDR2 is YYNGEE. The CDR3 contains 14 residues. The V end lost 3 bases, the J end lost 4 bases, and 13 bases lay between the germline ends. CDR3 nucleotide sequence: TGTGCCAGCAGCGAGCAGGGCGTACGAGAGACCCAGTACTTC. Its translation is CASSEQGVRETQYF.

This clonotype was counted ten times or more. This rearrangement joins TRBV20-1 to TRBJ2-5, with a possible D match to TRBD2 (6 bases). This CDR3 contains 15 residues. V lost 5 bases and J 5 bases, leaving 21 bases between the germline ends. Germline V CDR1 and CDR2: DFQATT, SNEGSKA (reference sequence). The CDR3 region is CSAPPGGAPLETQYF. The DNA for the CDR3 is TGCAGTGCTCCTCCCGGCGGGGCCCCCCTGGAGACCCAGTACTTC.

This clonotype was seen repeatedly, ten times or more. J is TRBJ1-5 and V is TRBV20-1; 7 bases map to TRBD1. The germline gives CDR1 DFQATT, CDR2 SNEGSKA (reference sequence). V lost 5 bases and J lost 0; bases outside the gene matches: 4. This CDR3 contains 14 residues. CDR3 in amino acids: CSASDRISNQPQHF. The CDR3 region has the DNA TGCAGTGCTTCGGACAGGATTAGCAATCAGCCCCAGCATTTT.

The table lists this clonotype with a few counts. The chain links TRBV7-2 to TRBJ1-1, with D perhaps TRBD1 (5 bases). The germline gives CDR1 SGHTA, CDR2 FQGNSA. The CDR3 spans 14 residues. V dropped 5 bases and J dropped 2 bases, with 12 bases sitting between them. The CDR3 DNA sequence: TGTGCCAGCAGCCCAGGACATACCAACACTGAAGCTTTCTTT. This sequence encodes CASSPGHTNTEAFF.

This clonotype came up many times. J is TRBJ1-1 and V is TRBV7-2, with D perhaps TRBD1 (6 bases). The CDR3 runs to 13 residues. Trimming removed 8 bases at V and 8 bases at J, with 18 bases between. From germline, CDR1 is SGHTA and CDR2 FQGNSA. The CDR3 DNA is TGTGCCAGCGAACAGGGACCGCCGACGGAAGCTTTCTTT. This encodes CASEQGPPTEAFF.

This clonotype was picked up many times. The chain employs TRBV20-1 and TRBJ2-3, with TRBD1 matching over 9 bases. Unmatched junction bases numbered 15, after V lost 8 bases and J lost 0 bases. From germline, CDR1 is DFQATT and CDR2 SNEGSKA (reference sequence). The CDR3 loop spans 17 amino acids. Here the CDR3 DNA reads TGCAGTTCGGGACAGGGACCCCCTGCACTTAGCACAGATACGCAGTATTTT. This encodes CSSGQGPPALSTDTQYF.

In its sample, this clonotype was seen many times. J is TRBJ1-1 and V is TRBV20-1; possible D gene TRBD1, 6 bases. The CDR3 contains 15 residues. Trimming took off 4 bases at V and 5 bases at J, with 20 bases between the two ends. Germline CDR1 reads DFQATT; CDR2 reads SNEGSKA (reference sequence). CDR3 in DNA: TGCAGTGCTACCCGCTTGCAGGGGCGCGGGACTGAAGCTTTCTTT. Translated, it gives CSATRLQGRGTEAFF.

This clonotype was counted ten times or more. The chain joins TRBV5-1 to TRBJ2-1, with 8 bases aligning to TRBD1. The CDR3 runs to 17 residues. The germline CDR1 and CDR2 sequences are SGHRS and YFSETQ. J gave up 2 bases and V 0 bases, and 7 bases lay outside the gene matches. The CDR3 DNA sequence: TGCGCCAGCAGCTTGGCCTATCGGACAGGGACCTACAATGAGCAGTTCTTC. It translates to CASSLAYRTGTYNEQFF.

This clonotype was seen repeatedly, ten times or more. This CDR3 is CASSSRDRGIDEQYF. The CDR3, as DNA: TGTGCCAGCAGTTCTCGGGACAGGGGGATCGACGAGCAGTACTTC. The chain recombines TRBV27 with TRBJ2-7; 11 bases map to TRBD1. V was pared by 4 bases and J by 5 bases, with 7 bases of the junction left unmatched. There are 15 residues in the CDR3. From germline, CDR1 is MNHEY and CDR2 SMNVEV (reference sequence).

This clonotype was detected many times. The rearrangement uses TRBV20-1 and TRBJ2-2; possible D gene TRBD1, 6 bases. V gave up 0 bases and J gave up 6 bases, with 17 bases separating them. The CDR3 spans 16 residues. Germline V gene data show CDR1 as DFQATT and CDR2 as SNEGSKA (reference sequence). The CDR3 protein is CSARDWAQGLAGELFF. The CDR3 DNA is TGCAGTGCTAGAGATTGGGCACAGGGTTTGGCCGGGGAGCTGTTTTTT.

In its sample, this clonotype was seen a few times. An end of the junction differs from the germline gene, which may be a read error. The rearrangement links TRBV7-9 to TRBJ1-6; D not resolved. Germline-derived CDR1 and CDR2 are SEHNR and FQNEAQ (reference sequence). The CDR3 runs to 14 residues. CDR3 sequence: CASSLLGENSPLNF. CDR3 in DNA: TGTGCCAGCAGCCTTCTGGGAGAAAATTCACCCCTCAACTTT.

To note about this clonotype: Just one base apart from a much larger clone, this may be a read error. The chain links TRBV6-5 to TRBJ2-7; tentatively, D is TRBD1 (6 bases). CDR1 is MNHEY and CDR2 is SVGAGI in the germline V gene. V was pared by 0 bases and J by 5 bases, with 17 bases between. This CDR3 has 16 residues. The CDR3 DNA follows: TGTGCCAGCAGTTACTCGAGTGCACAGGGCGGTCACGAGCAGTACTTC. It specifies CASSYSSAQGGHEQYF.